This TCR beta chain was profiled in a study of blood T cell repertoires in COVID-19. V trimming: 2 bases; J trimming: 2 bases; junction bases outside the gene matches: 7. This CDR3 spans 16 amino acids. Germline lookup yields CDR1 MNHEY and CDR2 SVGEGT. TCRdb's table, derived via immunoSEQ multiplex PCR, lists solely in-frame clones and lacks some. The data show a few hundred thousand clones, about 86% seen once. The gene calls are TRBV6-2 or TRBV6-3 and TRBJ2-7; 9 bases line up with TRBD2. This clonotype was obtained from a woman in her 70s with COVID-19, enrolled during active disease. Sequenced input: peripheral blood. DNA of the CDR3: TGTGCCAGCAGTTACGAGCGCGGGGGGGCTACCTACGAGCAGTACTTC. Translated, it gives CASSYERGGATYEQYF.